Sequencing of this T cell receptor (beta chain) was carried out in a study of T cell responses to AZD1222 COVID-19 vaccine. Regarding the study as a whole: White British donors predominated, females outnumbered males, and clonal diversity was possibly underestimated.

Libraries were prepared by immunoSEQ multiplex PCR; TCRdb keeps only in-frame clonotypes and omits some of them. Among 130,000 or so clones listed, roughly nine tenths were seen once. With respect to this clone: Its antigen is as yet unknown.

Pooled samples include second doses given at about 4 or 12 weeks. The CDR3 sequence is 13 residues long. Germline CDR1 is SGHRS and CDR2 is YFSETQ. With 2 bases removed from V and 8 bases from J, the gap between germline ends came to 11 bases. The receptor was isolated from an adult who received the AZD1222 COVID-19 vaccine. This specimen consisted of peripheral blood, obtained 28 days after the second AZD1222 dose. The rearrangement joins TRBV5-1 to TRBJ2-1; D not resolved. CDR3 sequence (DNA): TGCGCCAGCAGCTTCAGTGGCGGAGATGAGCAGTTCTTC. Amino acid sequence: CASSFSGGDEQFF.